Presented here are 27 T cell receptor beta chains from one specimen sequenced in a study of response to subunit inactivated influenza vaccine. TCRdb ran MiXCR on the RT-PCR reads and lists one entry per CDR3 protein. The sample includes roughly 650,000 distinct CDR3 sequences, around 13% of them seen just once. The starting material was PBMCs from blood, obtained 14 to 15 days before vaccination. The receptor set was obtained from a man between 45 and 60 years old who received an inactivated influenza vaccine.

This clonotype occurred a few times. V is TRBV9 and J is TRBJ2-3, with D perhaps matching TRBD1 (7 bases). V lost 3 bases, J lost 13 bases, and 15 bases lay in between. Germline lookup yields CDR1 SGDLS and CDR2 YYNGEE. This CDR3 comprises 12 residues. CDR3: CASSAQGGGEYF. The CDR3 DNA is TGTGCCAGCAGCGCCCAGGGGGGTGGAGAGTATTTT.

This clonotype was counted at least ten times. CDR3 sequence (DNA): TGCGCCAGCAGCCAAGATTGGACAGCAAATGAAAAACTGTTTTTT. It codes for CASSQDWTANEKLFF. This sequence joins TRBV4-1 and TRBJ1-4; D perhaps matches TRBD1 (6 bases). This CDR3 region has 15 residues. The germline V gene has CDR1 MGHRA and CDR2 YSYEKL. V lost 0 bases and J lost 5, with 10 bases in between.

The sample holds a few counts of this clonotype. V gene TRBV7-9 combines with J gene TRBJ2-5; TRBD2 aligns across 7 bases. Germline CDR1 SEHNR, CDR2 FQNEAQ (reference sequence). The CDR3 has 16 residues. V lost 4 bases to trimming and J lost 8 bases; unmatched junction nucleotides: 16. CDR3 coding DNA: TGTGCCAGCAGCTCAGCCGCCGGCAGCGGGGAGAGCACCCAGTACTTC. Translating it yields CASSSAAGSGESTQYF.

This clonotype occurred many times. The CDR3 DNA reads TGTGCCAGCAGCAGCGGACAGGTTAGCAATCAGCCCCAGCATTTT. Translation gives CASSSGQVSNQPQHF. The rearrangement joins TRBV28 to TRBJ1-5; the match to TRBD1 covers 7 bases. The germline gives CDR1 MDHEN, CDR2 SYDVKM. The J segment lost 0 bases and the V segment lost 6 bases, leaving 5 bases of the junction unmatched. This CDR3 has 15 amino acids.

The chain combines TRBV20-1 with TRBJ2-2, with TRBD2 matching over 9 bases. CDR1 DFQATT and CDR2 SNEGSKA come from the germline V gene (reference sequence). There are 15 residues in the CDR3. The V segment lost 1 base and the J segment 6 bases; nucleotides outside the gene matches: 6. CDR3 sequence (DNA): TGCAGTGCTAGAGGCGGTGCGGGAGGGTCCGGGGAGCTGTTTTTT. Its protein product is CSARGGAGGSGELFF.

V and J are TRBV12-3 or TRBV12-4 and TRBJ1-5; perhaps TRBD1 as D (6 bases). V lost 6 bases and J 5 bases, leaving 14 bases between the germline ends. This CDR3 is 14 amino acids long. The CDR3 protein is CASSRTGRDQPQHF. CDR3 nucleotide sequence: TGTGCCAGCAGCCGTACAGGGAGAGATCAGCCCCAGCATTTT.

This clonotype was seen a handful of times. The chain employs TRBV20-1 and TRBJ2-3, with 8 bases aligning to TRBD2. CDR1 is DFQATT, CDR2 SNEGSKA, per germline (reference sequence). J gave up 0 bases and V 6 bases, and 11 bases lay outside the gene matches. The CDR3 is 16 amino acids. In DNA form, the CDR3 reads TGCAGTGCCCAAAACTTAGCGGGGAAAAGCACAGATACGCAGTATTTT. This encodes CSAQNLAGKSTDTQYF.

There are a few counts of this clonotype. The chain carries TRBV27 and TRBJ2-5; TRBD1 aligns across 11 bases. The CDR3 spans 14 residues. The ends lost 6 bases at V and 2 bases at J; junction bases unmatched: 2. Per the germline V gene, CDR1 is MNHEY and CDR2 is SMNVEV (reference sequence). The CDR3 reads CASRGQGGQETQYF. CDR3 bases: TGTGCCAGCAGGGGACAGGGGGGACAAGAGACCCAGTACTTC.

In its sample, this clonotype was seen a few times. The CDR3 region has the DNA TGCAGCGCCAGGCGCAATCAACTTGACTACGAGCAGTACTTC. Translated: CSARRNQLDYEQYF. V gene TRBV29-1 combines with J gene TRBJ2-7; unclear D gene. The germline CDR1 and CDR2 sequences are SQVTM and ANQGSEA. Trimming took 7 bases from V and 3 from J, leaving 19 bases between them. The CDR3 extends over 14 amino acids.

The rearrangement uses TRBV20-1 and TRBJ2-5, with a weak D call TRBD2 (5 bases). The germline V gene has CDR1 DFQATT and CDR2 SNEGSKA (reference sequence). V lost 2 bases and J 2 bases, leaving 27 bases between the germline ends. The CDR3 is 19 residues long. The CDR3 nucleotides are TGCAGTGCTAGATCGTGGGCACCTCGGAGAGGGAACAAACAAGAGACCCAGTACTTC. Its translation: CSARSWAPRRGNKQETQYF.

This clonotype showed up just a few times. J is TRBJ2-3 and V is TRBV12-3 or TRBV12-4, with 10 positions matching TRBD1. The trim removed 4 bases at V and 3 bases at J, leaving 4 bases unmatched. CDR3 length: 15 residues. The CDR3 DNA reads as TGTGCCAGCAGTTGGGACAGGGGTCAAACAGATACGCAGTATTTT. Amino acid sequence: CASSWDRGQTDTQYF.

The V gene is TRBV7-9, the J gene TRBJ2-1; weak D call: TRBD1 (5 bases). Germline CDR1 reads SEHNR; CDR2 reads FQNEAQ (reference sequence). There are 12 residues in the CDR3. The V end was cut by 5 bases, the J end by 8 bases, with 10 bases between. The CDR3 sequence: CASSIQGYEQFF. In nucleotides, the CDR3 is TGTGCCAGCAGCATTCAGGGCTATGAGCAGTTCTTC.

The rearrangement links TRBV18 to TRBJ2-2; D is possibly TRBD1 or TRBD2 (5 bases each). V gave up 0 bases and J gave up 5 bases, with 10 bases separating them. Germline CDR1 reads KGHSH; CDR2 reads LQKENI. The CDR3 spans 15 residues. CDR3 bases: TGTGCCAGCTCACCACCGGGGGTGGAGACCGGGGAGCTGTTTTTT. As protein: CASSPPGVETGELFF.

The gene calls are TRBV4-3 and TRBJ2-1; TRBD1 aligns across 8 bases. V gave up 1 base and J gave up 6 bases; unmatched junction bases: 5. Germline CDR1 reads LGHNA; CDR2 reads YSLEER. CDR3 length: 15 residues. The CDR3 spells CASSQASTGANEQFF. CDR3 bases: TGCGCCAGCAGCCAAGCGTCGACAGGGGCCAATGAGCAGTTCTTC.

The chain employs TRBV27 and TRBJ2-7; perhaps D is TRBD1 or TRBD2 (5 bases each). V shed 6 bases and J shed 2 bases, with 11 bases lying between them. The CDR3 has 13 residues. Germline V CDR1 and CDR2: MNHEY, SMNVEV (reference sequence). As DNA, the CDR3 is TGTGCCAGCAGATCTTCGGGACCCTACGAGCAGTACTTC. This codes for CASRSSGPYEQYF.

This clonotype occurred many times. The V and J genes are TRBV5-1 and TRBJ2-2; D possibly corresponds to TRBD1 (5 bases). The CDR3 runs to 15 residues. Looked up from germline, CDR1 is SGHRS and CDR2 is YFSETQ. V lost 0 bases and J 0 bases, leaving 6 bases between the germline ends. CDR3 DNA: TGCGCCAGCAGCTTGGGACAGACGAACACCGGGGAGCTGTTTTTT. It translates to CASSLGQTNTGELFF.

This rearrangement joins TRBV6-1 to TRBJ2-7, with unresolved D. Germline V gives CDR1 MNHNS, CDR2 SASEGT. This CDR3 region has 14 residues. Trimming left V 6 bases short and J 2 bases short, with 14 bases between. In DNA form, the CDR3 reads TGTGCCAGCAGCCCAACTCTAACGGCCTACGAGCAGTACTTC. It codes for CASSPTLTAYEQYF.

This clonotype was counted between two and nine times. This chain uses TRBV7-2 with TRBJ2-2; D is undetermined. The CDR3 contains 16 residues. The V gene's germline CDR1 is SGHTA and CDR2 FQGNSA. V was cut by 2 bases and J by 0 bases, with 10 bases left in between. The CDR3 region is CASSLWANANTGELFF. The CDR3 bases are TGTGCCAGCAGCTTATGGGCAAATGCGAACACCGGGGAGCTGTTTTTT. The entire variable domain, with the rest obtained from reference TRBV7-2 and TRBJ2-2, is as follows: GAGVSQSPSNKVTEKGKDVELRCDPISGHTALYWYRQSLGQGLEFLIYFQGNSAPDKSGLPSDRFSAERTGGSVSTLTIQRTQQEDSAVYLCASSLWANANTGELFFGEGSRLTVL.

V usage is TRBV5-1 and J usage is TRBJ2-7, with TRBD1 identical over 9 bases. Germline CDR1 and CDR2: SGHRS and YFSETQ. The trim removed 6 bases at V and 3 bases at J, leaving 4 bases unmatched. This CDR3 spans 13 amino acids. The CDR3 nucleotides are TGCGCCAGCAACCCGGGACAGGGCTACGAGCAGTACTTC. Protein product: CASNPGQGYEQYF.

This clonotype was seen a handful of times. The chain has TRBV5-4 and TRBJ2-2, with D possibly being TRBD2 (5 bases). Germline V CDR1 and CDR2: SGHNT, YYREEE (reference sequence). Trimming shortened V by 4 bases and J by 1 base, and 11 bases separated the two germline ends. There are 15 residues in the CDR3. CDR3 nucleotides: TGTGCCAGCAGCGGAAAACGGGAGAACACCGGGGAGCTGTTTTTT. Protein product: CASSGKRENTGELFF. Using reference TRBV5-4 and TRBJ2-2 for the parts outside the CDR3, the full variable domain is ETGVTQSPTHLIKTRGQQVTLRCSSQSGHNTVSWYQQALGQGPQFIFQYYREEENGRGNFPPRFSGLQFPNYSSELNVNALELDDSALYLCASSGKRENTGELFFGEGSRLTVL.

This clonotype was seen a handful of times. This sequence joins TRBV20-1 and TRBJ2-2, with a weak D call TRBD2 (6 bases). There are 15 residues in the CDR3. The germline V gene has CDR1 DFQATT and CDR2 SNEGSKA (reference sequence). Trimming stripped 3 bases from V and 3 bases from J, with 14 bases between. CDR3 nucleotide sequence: TGCAGTGCTAGGATCCCCAGGGAGGACACCGGGGAGCTGTTTTTT. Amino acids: CSARIPREDTGELFF.

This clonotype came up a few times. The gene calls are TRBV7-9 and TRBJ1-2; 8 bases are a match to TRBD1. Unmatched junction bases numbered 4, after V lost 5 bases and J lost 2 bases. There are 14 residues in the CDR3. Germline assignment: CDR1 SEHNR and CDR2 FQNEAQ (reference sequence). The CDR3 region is CASSEWTGNYGYTF. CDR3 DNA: TGTGCCAGCAGCGAATGGACAGGGAACTATGGCTACACCTTC. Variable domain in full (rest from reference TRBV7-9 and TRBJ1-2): DTGVSQNPRHKITKRGQNVTFRCDPISEHNRLYWYRQTLGQGPEFLTYFQNEAQLEKSRLLSDRFSAERPKGSFSTLEIQRTEQGDSAMYLCASSEWTGNYGYTFGSGTRLTVV.

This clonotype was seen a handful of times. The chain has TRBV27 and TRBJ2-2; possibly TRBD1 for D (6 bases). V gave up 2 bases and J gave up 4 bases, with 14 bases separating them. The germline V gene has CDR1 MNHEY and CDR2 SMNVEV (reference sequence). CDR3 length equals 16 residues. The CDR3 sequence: CASSLGGGHPTGELFF. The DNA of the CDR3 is TGTGCCAGCAGTTTAGGGGGCGGGCACCCCACCGGGGAGCTGTTTTTT.

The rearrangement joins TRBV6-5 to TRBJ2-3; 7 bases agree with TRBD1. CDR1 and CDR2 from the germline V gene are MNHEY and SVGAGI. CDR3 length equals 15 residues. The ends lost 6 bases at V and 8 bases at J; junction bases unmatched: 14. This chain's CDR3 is CASRLTGVGFSTQYF. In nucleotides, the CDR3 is TGTGCCAGCAGATTAACAGGGGTGGGATTCTCTACGCAGTATTTT.

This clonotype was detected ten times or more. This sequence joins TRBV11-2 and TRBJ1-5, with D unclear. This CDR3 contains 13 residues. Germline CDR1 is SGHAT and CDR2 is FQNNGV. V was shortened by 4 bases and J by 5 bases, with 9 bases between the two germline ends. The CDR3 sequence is CASSSEYDQPQHF. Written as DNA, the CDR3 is TGTGCCAGCAGCTCAGAGTACGATCAGCCCCAGCATTTT.

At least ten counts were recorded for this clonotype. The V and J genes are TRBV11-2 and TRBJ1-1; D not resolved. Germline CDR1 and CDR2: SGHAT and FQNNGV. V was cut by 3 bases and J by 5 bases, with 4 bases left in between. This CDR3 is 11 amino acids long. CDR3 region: CASSFETEAFF. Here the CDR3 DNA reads TGTGCCAGCAGCTTTGAAACTGAAGCTTTCTTT. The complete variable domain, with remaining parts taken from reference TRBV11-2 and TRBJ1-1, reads EAGVAQSPRYKIIEKRQSVAFWCNPISGHATLYWYQQILGQGPKLLIQFQNNGVVDDSQLPKDRFSAERLKGVDSTLKIQPAKLEDSAVYLCASSFETEAFFGQGTRLTVV.

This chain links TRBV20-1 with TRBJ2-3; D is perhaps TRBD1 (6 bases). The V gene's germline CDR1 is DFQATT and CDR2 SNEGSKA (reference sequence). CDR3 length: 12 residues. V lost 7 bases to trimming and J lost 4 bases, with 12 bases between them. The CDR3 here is CSGGQGSDTQYF. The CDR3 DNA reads TGCAGTGGAGGCCAGGGGTCAGATACGCAGTATTTT.